This TCR beta chain was retrieved from a study of regulatory T cells in long-lasting Graves disease (dated by TCRdb to about 2021). About the investigation overall: In the newly diagnosed Graves' disease group, patients had been taking antithyroid drugs for less than 3 months. This study used TCR sequencing and RNA sequencing of peripheral blood to compare persistent Graves' disease patients against newly diagnosed Graves' disease patients. The study was registered as a clinical trial and conducted in China. A total of approximately 35 samples underwent TCR sequencing: around 13 from persistent and roughly 20 from newly diagnosed Graves' disease patients. General study outcomes and caveats: Persistent Graves' disease patients showed lower TCR Shannon entropy and fewer highly expanded clones than newly diagnosed patients, suggesting clonal expansion. The study examined only peripheral blood because the primary lesion, thyroid tissue, could not be accessed. Patients with persistent disease shared more public clonotypes (around 2,500) than newly diagnosed patients did (966). Preferential use of TRBV28, TRBJ1-2 and TRBJ2-5 was observed in persistent disease, whereas TRBV20-1 and TRBJ2-1 were favored in newly diagnosed disease. Sequencing and analysis were limited to the TCR beta chain. The authors noted that the small sample size was a limitation that may lower accuracy.

Cut back by 6 bases and 5 bases, the V and J ends lie 14 bases apart. From the cysteine through the phenylalanine, the CDR3 covers 14 amino acids. This entry keeps only the CDR3 DNA: 42 bases, framed from base 1. The germline V gene provides CDR1 MNHEY and CDR2 SVGAGI. Library generation was performed with multiplex PCR. Reads for this sample came from an Illumina HiSeq 4000. TCR beta libraries were built with iRepertoire HTBI primers and Arm-PCR amplification of CDR3 regions. Before sequencing, the PCR products underwent gel purification. The paper's processing steps were these. Gene usage analysis of CDR3 amino acid clonotypes used the approximately 62 TRBV and 12 to 15 TRBJ segments found across samples. Filtered high-quality paired reads were merged into contigs using COPE and FqMerger. BLAST was used to align contigs to IMGT TRBV, TRBD and TRBJ reference genes, with CDR3 defined following IMGT. Clonotypes above 0.1% frequency were classified as highly expanded clones. Shannon entropy was used to measure repertoire diversity, and the Gini coefficient was used to measure V-J evenness. Clonotypes shared by more than one individual were considered public. TCRdb applied fastp at Q25 and MiXCR to the public reads, then kept only in-frame beta chains. All rows with the same CDR3 protein become a single entry with the most common DNA and genes. It is TCRdb's table, rather than the study itself, that gives the V and J calls and clone size. The sample table shows roughly 420,000 distinct CDR3 sequences, and roughly 16% are seen once. Of the sample, about a fifth falls within the top ten clones.

This clonotype appeared a few times. This clone's antigen is unknown. The sample holds no much larger clone one base away, and base qualities are not on file. This specimen's time point label, interpreted: newly diagnosed GD, antithyroid drugs for less than 3 months. For both TCR sequencing and RNA sequencing, RNA was extracted from PBMCs using TRIzol. Graves' disease was diagnosed according to American Thyroid Association guidelines. Patients for the study were recruited at an endocrinology department in Xi'an, China. Each patient gave 9 to 10 milliliters of peripheral blood, collected in an EDTA anticoagulant tube. Ficoll Paque Plus density gradient separation was used to isolate PBMCs, and no further T cell sorting was done. An Agilent 2100 Bioanalyzer and agarose gel were used to check RNA quality, while a NanoDrop 2000 measured RNA concentration.

Sequenced material: peripheral blood mononuclear cells (PBMCs), taken at new diagnosis, from a patient treated with antithyroid drugs. This chain is built from TRBV6-5 and TRBJ1-5; TRBD1 might be the D gene, on 6 matching bases. The origin of this receptor is a female donor with Graves disease. The CDR3 has the sequence CASRYRADYQPQHF. The nucleotides are TGTGCCAGCAGATACAGGGCCGACTATCAGCCCCAGCATTTT.